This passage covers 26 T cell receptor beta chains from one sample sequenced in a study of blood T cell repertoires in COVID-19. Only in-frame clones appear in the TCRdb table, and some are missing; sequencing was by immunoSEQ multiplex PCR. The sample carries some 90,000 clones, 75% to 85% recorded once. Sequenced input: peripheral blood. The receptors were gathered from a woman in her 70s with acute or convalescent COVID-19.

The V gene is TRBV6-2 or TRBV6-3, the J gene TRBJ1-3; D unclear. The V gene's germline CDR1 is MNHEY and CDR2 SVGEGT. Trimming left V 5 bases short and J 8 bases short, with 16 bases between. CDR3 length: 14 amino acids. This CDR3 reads CASSLVARVDTIYF. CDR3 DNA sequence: TGTGCCAGCAGTCTGGTCGCCCGGGTGGACACCATATATTTT.

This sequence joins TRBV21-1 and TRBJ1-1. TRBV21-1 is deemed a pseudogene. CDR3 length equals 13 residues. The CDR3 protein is CASSKSGDTEAFF. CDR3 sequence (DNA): TGTGCCAGCAGCAAATCGGGGGACACTGAAGCTTTCTTT.

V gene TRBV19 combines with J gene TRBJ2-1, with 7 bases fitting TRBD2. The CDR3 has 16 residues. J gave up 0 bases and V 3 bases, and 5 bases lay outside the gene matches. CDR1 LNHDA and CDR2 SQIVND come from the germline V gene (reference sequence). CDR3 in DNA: TGTGCCAGTAGTATCCGGCGGGAGAGCTCCTACAATGAGCAGTTCTTC. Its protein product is CASSIRRESSYNEQFF.

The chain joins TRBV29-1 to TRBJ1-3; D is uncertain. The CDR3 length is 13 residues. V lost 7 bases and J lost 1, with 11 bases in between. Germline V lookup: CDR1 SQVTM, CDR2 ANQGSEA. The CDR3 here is CSAHRGSGNTIYF. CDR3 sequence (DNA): TGCAGCGCTCATCGAGGGTCTGGAAACACCATATATTTT. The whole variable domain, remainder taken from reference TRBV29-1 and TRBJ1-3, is SAVISQKPSRDICQRGTSLTIQCQVDSQVTMMFWYRQQPGQSLTLIATANQGSEATYESGFVIDKFPISRPNLTFSTLTVSNMSPEDSSIYLCSAHRGSGNTIYFGEGSWLTVV.

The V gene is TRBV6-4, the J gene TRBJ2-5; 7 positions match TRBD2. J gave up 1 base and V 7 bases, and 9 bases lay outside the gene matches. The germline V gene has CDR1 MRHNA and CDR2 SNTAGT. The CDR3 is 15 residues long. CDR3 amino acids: CASTQIGGGQETQYF. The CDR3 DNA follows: TGTGCCAGCACCCAGATAGGCGGGGGCCAAGAGACCCAGTACTTC.

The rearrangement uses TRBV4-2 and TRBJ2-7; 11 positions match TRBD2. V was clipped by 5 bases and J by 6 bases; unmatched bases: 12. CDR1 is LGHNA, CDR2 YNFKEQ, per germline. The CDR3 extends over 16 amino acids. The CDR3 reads CASSEEPGLAAGEQYF. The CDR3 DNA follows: TGTGCCAGCAGCGAGGAGCCGGGACTAGCGGCTGGCGAGCAGTACTTC.

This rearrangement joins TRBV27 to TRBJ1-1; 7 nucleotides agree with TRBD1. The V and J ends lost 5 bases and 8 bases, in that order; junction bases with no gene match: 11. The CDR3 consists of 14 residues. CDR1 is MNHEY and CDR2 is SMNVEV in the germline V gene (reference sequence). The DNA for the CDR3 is TGTGCCAGCAGTGTACAGGGGCCGAGAGGGGAAGCTTTCTTT. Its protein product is CASSVQGPRGEAFF.

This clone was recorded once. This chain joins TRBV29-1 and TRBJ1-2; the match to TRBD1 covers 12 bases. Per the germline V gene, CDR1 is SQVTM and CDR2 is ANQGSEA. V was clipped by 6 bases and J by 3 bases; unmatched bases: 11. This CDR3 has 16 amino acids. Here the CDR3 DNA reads TGCAGCGTCGACGCGATGGGGACAGGGGGCCACTATGGCTACACCTTC. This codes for CSVDAMGTGGHYGYTF.

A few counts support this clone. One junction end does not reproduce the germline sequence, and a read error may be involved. The CDR3 region has the DNA TGTGCCATCACTGAGAGGGGACAGGGGGCGAACGCAGATGGCTACACCTTC. The encoded protein is CAITERGQGANADGYTF. The V gene is TRBV10-3, the J gene TRBJ1-2; 12 bases align to TRBD1. The CDR3 is 17 amino acids. The germline CDR1 and CDR2 sequences are ENHRY and SYGVKD.

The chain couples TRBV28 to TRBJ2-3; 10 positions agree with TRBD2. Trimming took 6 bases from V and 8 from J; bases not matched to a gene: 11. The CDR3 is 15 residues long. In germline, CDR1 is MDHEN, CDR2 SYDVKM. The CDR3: CASSQSGGARGTQYF. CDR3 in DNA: TGTGCCAGCAGCCAAAGCGGGGGGGCCAGAGGTACGCAGTATTTT. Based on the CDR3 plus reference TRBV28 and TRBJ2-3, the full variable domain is DVKVTQSSRYLVKRTGEKVFLECVQDMDHENMFWYRQDPGLGLRLIYFSYDVKMKEKGDIPEGYSVSREKKERFSLILESASTNQTSMYLCASSQSGGARGTQYFGPGTRLTVL.

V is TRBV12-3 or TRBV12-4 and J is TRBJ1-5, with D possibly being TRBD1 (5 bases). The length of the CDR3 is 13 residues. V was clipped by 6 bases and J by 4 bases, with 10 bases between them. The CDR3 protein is CASSLDSNQPQHF. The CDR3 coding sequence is TGTGCCAGCAGCCTCGACAGTAATCAGCCCCAGCATTTT.

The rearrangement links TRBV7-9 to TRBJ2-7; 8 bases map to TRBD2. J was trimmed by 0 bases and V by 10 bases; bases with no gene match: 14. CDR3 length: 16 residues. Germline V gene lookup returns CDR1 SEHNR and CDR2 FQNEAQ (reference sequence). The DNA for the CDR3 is TGTGCCACCACGCTAATCCCGGGGGGGGGCTCCTACGAGCAGTACTTC. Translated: CATTLIPGGGSYEQYF.

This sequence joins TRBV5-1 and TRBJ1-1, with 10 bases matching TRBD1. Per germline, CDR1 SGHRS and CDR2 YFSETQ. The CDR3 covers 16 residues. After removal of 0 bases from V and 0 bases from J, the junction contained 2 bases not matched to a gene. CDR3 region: CASSLGQGAMNTEAFF. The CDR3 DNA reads TGCGCCAGCAGCTTGGGACAGGGGGCGATGAACACTGAAGCTTTCTTT.

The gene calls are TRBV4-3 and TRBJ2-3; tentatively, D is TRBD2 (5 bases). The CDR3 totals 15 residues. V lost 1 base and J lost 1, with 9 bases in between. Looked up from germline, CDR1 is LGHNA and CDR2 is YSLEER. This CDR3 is CASSQAGFRTDTQYF. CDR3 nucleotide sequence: TGCGCCAGCAGCCAAGCGGGGTTCCGCACAGATACGCAGTATTTT.

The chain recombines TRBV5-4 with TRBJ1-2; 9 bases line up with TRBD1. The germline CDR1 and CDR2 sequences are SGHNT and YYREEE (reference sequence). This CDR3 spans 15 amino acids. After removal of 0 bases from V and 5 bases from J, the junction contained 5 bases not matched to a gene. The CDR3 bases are TGTGCCAGCAGCTTGGAACAGGGGGCAGGGTATGGCTACACCTTC. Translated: CASSLEQGAGYGYTF.

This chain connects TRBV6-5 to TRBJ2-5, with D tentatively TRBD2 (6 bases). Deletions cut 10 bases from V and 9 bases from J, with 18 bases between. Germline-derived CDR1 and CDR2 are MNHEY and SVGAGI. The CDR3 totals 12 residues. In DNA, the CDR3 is TGTGCCATCAGGACGGGAGTTGGTGCCCAGTACTTC. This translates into CAIRTGVGAQYF.

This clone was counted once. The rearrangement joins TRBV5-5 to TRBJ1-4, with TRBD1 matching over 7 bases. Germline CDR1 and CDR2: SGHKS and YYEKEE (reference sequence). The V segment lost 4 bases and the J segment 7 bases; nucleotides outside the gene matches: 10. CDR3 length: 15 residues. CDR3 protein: CASSPYRGQFEKLFF. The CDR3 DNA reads TGTGCCAGCAGCCCCTATAGGGGGCAGTTTGAAAAACTGTTTTTT.

This CDR3 reads CATKSGSTDTQYF. The CDR3 bases are TGTGCCACCAAAAGCGGAAGCACAGATACGCAGTATTTT. This chain joins TRBV24-1 and TRBJ2-3; perhaps TRBD2 as D (5 bases). The CDR3 runs 13 residues. V lost 8 bases and J 0 bases, leaving 8 bases between the germline ends. Germline V gene sequence: CDR1 KGHDR, CDR2 SFDVKD.

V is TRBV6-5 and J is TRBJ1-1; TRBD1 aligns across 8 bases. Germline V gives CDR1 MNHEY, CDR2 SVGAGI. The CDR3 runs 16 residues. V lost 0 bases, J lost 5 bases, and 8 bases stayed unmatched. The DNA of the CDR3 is TGTGCCAGCAGTTACTCGTCTTTTCAGGGGGCAACTGAAGCTTTCTTT. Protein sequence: CASSYSSFQGATEAFF.

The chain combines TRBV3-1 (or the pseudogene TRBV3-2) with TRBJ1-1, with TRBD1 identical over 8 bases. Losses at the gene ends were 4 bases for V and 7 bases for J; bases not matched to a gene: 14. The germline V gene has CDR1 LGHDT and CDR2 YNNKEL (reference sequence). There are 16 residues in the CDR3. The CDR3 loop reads CASSRTGQGRMNEAFF. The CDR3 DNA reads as TGTGCCAGCAGCCGGACAGGACAGGGTCGGATGAATGAAGCTTTCTTT.

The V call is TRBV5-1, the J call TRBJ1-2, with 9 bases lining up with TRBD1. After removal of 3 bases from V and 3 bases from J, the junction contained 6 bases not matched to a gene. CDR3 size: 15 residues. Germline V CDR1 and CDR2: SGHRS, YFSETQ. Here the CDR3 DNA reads TGCGCCAGCAGCTCCGGGACAGGGCTTCACTATGGCTACACCTTC. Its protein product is CASSSGTGLHYGYTF.

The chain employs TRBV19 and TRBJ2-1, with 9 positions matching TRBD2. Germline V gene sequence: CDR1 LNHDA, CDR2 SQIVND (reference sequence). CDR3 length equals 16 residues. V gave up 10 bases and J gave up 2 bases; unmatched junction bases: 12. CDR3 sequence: CATRDLAGATYNEQFF. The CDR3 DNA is TGTGCCACCCGCGATTTAGCGGGAGCAACCTACAATGAGCAGTTCTTC.

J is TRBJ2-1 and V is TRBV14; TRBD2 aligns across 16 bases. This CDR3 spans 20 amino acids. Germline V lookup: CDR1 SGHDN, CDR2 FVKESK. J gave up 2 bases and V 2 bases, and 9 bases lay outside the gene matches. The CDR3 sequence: CASSQLPGLAGGATYNEQFF. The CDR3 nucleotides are TGTGCCAGCAGCCAACTACCGGGACTAGCGGGGGGGGCAACCTACAATGAGCAGTTCTTC.

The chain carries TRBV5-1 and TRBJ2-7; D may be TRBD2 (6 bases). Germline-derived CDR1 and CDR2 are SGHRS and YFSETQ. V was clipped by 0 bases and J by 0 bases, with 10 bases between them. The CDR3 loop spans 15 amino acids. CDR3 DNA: TGCGCCAGCAGCTTGGAGGCGGGGAGCTCCTACGAGCAGTACTTC. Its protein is CASSLEAGSSYEQYF.

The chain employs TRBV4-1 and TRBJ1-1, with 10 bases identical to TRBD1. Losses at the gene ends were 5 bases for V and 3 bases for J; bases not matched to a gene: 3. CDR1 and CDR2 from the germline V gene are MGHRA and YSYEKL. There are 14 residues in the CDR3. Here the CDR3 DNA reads TGCGCCAGCAGCTTGGACAGGGGGTACACTGAAGCTTTCTTT. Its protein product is CASSLDRGYTEAFF.

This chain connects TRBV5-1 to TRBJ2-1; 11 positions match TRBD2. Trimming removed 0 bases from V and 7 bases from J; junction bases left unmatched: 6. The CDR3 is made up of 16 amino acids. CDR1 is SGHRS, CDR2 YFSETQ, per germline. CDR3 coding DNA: TGCGCCAGCAGCTTGGTAATAGCGGGGGGGCTGAATGAGCAGTTCTTC. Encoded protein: CASSLVIAGGLNEQFF.